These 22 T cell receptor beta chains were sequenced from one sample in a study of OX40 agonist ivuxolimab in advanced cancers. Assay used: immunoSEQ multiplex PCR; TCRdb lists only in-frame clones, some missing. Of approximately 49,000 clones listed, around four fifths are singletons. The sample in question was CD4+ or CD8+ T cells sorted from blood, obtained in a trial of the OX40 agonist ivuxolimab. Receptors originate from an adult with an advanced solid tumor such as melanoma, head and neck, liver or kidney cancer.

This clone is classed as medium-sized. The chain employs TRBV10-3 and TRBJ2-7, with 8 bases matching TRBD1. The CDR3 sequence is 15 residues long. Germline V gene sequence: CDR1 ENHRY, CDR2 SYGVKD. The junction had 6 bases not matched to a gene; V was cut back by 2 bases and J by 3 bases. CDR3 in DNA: TGTGCCATCAGTGAGAACAGGGGGGCTCGCTACGAGCAGTACTTC. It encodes CAISENRGARYEQYF.

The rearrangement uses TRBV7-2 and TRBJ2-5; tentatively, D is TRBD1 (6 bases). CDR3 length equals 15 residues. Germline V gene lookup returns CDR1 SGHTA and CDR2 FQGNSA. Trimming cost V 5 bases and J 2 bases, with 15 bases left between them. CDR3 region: CASSVWGTLQETQYF. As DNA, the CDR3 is TGTGCCAGCAGCGTTTGGGGGACACTACAAGAGACCCAGTACTTC. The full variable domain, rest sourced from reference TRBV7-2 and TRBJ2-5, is GAGVSQSPSNKVTEKGKDVELRCDPISGHTALYWYRQSLGQGLEFLIYFQGNSAPDKSGLPSDRFSAERTGGSVSTLTIQRTQQEDSAVYLCASSVWGTLQETQYFGPGTRLLVL.

The CDR3 DNA follows: TGTGCCAGCAGCTCCACACAGAGCTCTGGAAACACCATATATTTT. This gives the protein CASSSTQSSGNTIYF. The rearrangement joins TRBV7-9 to TRBJ1-3; D not resolved. Germline CDR1 reads SEHNR; CDR2 reads FQNEAQ (reference sequence). This CDR3 is built from 15 residues. V dropped 4 bases and J dropped 0 bases, with 10 bases sitting between them. Using reference TRBV7-9 and TRBJ1-3 for the parts outside the CDR3, the full variable domain is DTGVSQNPRHKITKRGQNVTFRCDPISEHNRLYWYRQTLGQGPEFLTYFQNEAQLEKSRLLSDRFSAERPKGSFSTLEIQRTEQGDSAMYLCASSSTQSSGNTIYFGEGSWLTVV.

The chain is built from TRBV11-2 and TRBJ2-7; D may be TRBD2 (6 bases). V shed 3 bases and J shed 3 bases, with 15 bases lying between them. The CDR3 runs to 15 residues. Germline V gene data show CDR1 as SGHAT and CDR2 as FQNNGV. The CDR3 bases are TGTGCCAGCAGCTTTAGCCGGGAGCCCGACTACGAGCAGTACTTC. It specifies CASSFSREPDYEQYF. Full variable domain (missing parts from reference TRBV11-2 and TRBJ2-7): EAGVAQSPRYKIIEKRQSVAFWCNPISGHATLYWYQQILGQGPKLLIQFQNNGVVDDSQLPKDRFSAERLKGVDSTLKIQPAKLEDSAVYLCASSFSREPDYEQYFGPGTRLTVT.

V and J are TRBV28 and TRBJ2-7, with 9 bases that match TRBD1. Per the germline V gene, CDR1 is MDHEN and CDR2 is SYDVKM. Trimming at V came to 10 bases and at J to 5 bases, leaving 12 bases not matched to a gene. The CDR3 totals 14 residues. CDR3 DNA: TGTGCCACCGTCGGCGACAGGGGGACGGACGAGCAGTACTTC. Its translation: CATVGDRGTDEQYF. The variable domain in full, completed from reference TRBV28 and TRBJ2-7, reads DVKVTQSSRYLVKRTGEKVFLECVQDMDHENMFWYRQDPGLGLRLIYFSYDVKMKEKGDIPEGYSVSREKKERFSLILESASTNQTSMYLCATVGDRGTDEQYFGPGTRLTVT.

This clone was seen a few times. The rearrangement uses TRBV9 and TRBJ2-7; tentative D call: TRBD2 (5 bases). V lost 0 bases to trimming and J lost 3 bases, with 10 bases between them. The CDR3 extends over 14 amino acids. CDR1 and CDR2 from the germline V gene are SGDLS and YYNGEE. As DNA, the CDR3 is TGTGCCAGCAGCGTAGACCCGGGGAGCTACGAGCAGTACTTC. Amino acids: CASSVDPGSYEQYF.

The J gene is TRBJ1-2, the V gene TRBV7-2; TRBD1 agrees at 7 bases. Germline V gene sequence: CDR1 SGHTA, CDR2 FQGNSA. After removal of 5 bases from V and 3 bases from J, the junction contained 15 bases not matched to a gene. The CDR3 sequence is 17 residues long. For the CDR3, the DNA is TGTGCCAGCAGCCCCAGACAGGGAGGCACTTCGGACTATGGCTACACCTTC. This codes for CASSPRQGGTSDYGYTF. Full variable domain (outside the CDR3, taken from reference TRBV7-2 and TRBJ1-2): GAGVSQSPSNKVTEKGKDVELRCDPISGHTALYWYRQSLGQGLEFLIYFQGNSAPDKSGLPSDRFSAERTGGSVSTLTIQRTQQEDSAVYLCASSPRQGGTSDYGYTFGSGTRLTVV.

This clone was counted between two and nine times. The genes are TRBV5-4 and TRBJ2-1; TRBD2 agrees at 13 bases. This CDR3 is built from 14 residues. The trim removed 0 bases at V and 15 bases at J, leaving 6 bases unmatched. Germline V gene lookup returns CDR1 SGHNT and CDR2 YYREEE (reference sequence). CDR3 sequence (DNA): TGTGCCAGCAGCTTGGATACTAGCGGGGGGGAGTTGTTCTTC. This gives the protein CASSLDTSGGELFF.

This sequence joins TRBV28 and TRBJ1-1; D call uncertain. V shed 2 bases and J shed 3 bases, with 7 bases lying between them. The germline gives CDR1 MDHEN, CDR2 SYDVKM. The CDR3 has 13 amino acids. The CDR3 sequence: CASSLVAHTEAFF. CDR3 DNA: TGTGCCAGCAGTTTAGTGGCCCACACTGAAGCTTTCTTT.

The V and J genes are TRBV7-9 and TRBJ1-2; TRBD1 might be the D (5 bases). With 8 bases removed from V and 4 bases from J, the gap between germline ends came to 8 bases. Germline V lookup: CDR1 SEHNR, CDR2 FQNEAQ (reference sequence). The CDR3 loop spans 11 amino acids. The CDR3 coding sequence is TGTGCCAGCGGGGGGGTCTATGGCTACACCTTC. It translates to CASGGVYGYTF. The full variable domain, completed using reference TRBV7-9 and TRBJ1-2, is DTGVSQNPRHKITKRGQNVTFRCDPISEHNRLYWYRQTLGQGPEFLTYFQNEAQLEKSRLLSDRFSAERPKGSFSTLEIQRTEQGDSAMYLCASGGVYGYTFGSGTRLTVV.

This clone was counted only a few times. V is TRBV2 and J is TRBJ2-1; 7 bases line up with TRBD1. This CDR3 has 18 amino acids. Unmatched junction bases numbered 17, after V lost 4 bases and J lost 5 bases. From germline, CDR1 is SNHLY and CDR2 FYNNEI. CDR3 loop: CASSVEGAFGARDNEQFF. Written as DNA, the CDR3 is TGTGCCAGCAGTGTCGAGGGGGCCTTCGGGGCACGTGACAATGAGCAGTTCTTC.

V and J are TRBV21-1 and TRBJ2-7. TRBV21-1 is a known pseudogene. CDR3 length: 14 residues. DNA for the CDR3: TGTGCCAGCAGCACCGCGACGAGCTCCTACGAGCAGTACTTC. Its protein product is CASSTATSSYEQYF.

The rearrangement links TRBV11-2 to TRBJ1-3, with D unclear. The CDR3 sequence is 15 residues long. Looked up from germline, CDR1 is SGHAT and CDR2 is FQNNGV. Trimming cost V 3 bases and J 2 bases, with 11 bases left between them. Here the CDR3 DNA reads TGTGCCAGCAGCTTCCGGGGTCCCACTGGAAACACCATATATTTT. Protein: CASSFRGPTGNTIYF.

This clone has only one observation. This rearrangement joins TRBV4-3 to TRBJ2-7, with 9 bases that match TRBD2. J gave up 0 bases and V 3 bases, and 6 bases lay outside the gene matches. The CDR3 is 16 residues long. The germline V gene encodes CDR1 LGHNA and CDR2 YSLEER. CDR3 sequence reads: CASSQLLSGSSYEQYF. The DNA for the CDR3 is TGCGCCAGCAGCCAGTTGCTTAGCGGGAGCTCCTACGAGCAGTACTTC.

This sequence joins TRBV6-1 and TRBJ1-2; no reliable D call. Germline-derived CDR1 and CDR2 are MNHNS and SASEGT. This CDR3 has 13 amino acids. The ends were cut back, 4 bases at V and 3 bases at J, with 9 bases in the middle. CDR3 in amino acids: CASSAAGDYGYTF. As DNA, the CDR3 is TGTGCCAGCAGTGCAGCAGGCGACTATGGCTACACCTTC.

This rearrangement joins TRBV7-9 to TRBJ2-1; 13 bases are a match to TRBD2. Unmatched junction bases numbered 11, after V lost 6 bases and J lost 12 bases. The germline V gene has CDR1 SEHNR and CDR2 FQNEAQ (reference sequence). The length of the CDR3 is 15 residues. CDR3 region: CASSVPGLAGTWQFF. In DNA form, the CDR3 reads TGTGCCAGCAGTGTCCCGGGACTAGCGGGAACATGGCAGTTCTTC.

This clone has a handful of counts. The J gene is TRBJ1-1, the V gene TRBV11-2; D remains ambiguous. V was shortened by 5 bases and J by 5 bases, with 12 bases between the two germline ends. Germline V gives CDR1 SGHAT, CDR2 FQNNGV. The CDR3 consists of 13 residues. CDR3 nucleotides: TGTGCCAGCAGCCCCATAGTGGATACTGAAGCTTTCTTT. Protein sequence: CASSPIVDTEAFF.

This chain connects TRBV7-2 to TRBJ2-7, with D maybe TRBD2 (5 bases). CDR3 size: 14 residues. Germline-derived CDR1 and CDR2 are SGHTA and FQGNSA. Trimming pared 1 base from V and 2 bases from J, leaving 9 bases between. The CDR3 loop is CASSLDSAAYEQYF. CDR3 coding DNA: TGTGCCAGCAGCTTAGATAGCGCCGCCTACGAGCAGTACTTC. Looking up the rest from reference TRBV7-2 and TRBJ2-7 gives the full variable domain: GAGVSQSPSNKVTEKGKDVELRCDPISGHTALYWYRQSLGQGLEFLIYFQGNSAPDKSGLPSDRFSAERTGGSVSTLTIQRTQQEDSAVYLCASSLDSAAYEQYFGPGTRLTVT.

The CDR3 region is CASGQGIETQYF. The CDR3 nucleotides are TGTGCCAGCGGGCAGGGAATAGAGACCCAGTACTTC. The rearrangement uses TRBV6-1 and TRBJ2-5; a possible D gene is TRBD1 (5 bases). The germline CDR1 and CDR2 sequences are MNHNS and SASEGT. V lost 8 bases, J lost 4 bases, and 11 bases lay in between. The CDR3 runs to 12 residues.

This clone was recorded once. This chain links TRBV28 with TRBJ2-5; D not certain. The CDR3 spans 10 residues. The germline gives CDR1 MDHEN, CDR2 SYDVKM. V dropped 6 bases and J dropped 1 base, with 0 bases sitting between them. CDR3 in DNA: TGTGCCAGCAGCCAAGAGACCCAGTACTTC. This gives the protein CASSQETQYF.

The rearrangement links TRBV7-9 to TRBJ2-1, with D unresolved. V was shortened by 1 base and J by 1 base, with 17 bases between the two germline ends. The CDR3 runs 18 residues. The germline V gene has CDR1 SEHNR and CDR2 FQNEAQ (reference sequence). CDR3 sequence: CASSLEGRGGLSYNEQFF. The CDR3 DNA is TGTGCCAGCAGCTTAGAGGGTAGAGGCGGCCTATCCTACAATGAGCAGTTCTTC.

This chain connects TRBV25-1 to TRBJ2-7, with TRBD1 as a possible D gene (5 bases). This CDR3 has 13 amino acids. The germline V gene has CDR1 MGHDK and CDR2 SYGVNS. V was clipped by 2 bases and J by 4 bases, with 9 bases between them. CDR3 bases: TGTGCCAGCAGTGAAGGGGCCAGGTACGAGCAGTACTTC. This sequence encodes CASSEGARYEQYF.